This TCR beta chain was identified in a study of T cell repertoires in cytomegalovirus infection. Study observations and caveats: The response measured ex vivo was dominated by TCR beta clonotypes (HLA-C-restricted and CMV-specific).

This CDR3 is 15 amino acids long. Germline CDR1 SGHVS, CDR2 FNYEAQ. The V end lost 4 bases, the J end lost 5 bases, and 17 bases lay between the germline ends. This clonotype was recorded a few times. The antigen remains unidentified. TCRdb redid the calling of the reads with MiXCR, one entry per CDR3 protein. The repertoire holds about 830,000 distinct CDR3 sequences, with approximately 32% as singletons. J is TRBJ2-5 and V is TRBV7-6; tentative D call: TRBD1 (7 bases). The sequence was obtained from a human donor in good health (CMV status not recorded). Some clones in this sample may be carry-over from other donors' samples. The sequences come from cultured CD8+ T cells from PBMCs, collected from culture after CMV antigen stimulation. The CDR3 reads CASSWRDRRGETQYF. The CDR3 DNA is TGTGCCAGCAGCTGGAGGGACAGAAGGGGGGAGACCCAGTACTTC.